One T cell receptor (beta chain) is described in this entry. The germline V gene has CDR1 GTSNPN and CDR2 SVGIG (reference sequence). With 5 bases clipped from V and 3 bases from J, the junction kept 4 bases outside the gene matches. CDR3 length: 13 residues. The entry originates in a study of technical replicates of blood from a few donors. Generated by immunoSEQ multiplex PCR, the TCRdb table keeps only in-frame clones and is missing some. Of just under 100,000 clones in the sample, 95% were seen once. The TCR sequence derives from a human donor in good health. The sample was T cells isolated from PBMCs. The chain is built from TRBV30 and TRBJ2-7, with 10 nucleotides matching TRBD2. CDR3 protein: CAWWTSGGYEQYF. CDR3 nucleotides: TGTGCCTGGTGGACTAGCGGCGGCTACGAGCAGTACTTC.